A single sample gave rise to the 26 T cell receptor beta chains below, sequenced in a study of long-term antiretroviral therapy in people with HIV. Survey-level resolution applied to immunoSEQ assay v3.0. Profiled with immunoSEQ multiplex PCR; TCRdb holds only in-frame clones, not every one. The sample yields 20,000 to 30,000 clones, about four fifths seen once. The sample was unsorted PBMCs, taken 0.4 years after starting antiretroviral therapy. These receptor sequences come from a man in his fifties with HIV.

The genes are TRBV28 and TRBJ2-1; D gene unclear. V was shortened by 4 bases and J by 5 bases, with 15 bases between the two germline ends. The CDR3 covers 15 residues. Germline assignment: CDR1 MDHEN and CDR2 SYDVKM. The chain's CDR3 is CASSSPRTGHNEQFF. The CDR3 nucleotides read TGTGCCAGCAGTTCCCCGCGGACCGGGCACAATGAGCAGTTCTTC.

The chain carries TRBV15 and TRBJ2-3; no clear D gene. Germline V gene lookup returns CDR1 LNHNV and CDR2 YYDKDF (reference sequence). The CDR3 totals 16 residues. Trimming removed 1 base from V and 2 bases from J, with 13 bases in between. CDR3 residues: CATSRVRNRDTDTQYF. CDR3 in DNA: TGTGCCACCAGCAGAGTACGGAATAGAGACACAGATACGCAGTATTTT. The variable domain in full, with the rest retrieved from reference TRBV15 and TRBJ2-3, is DAMVIQNPRYQVTQFGKPVTLSCSQTLNHNVMYWYQQKSSQAPKLLFHYYDKDFNNEADTPDNFQSRRPNTSFCFLDIRSPGLGDTAMYLCATSRVRNRDTDTQYFGPGTRLTVL.

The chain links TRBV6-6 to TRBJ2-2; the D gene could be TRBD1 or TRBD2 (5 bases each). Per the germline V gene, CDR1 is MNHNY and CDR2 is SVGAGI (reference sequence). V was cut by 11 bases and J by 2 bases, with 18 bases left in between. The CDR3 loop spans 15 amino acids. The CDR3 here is CALSGAGRNTGELFF. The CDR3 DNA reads TGTGCCCTCTCCGGGGCAGGGCGAAACACCGGGGAGCTGTTTTTT.

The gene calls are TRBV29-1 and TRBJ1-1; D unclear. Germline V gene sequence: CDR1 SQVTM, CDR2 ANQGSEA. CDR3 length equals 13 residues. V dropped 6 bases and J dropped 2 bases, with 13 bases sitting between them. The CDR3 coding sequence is TGCAGCGTCGATACAGACGGTAACACTGAAGCTTTCTTT. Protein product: CSVDTDGNTEAFF.

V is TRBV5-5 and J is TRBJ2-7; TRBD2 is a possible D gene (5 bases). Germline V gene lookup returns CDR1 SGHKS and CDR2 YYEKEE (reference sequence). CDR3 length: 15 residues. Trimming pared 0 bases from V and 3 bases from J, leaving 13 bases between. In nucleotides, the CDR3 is TGTGCCAGCAGCTTGGTGTCAGTGGGAGACTACGAGCAGTACTTC. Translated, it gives CASSLVSVGDYEQYF.

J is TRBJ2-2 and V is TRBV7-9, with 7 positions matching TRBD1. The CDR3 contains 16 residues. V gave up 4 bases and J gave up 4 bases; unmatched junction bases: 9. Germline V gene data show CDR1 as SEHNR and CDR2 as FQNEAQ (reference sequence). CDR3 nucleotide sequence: TGTGCCAGCAGCTCTGCTGACAGGGTAGGCACCGGGGAGCTGTTTTTT. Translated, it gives CASSSADRVGTGELFF.

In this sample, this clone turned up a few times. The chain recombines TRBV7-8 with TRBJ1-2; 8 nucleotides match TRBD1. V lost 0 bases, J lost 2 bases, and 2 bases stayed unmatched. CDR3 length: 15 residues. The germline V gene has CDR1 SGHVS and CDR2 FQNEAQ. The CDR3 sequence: CASSLAAGGNYGYTF. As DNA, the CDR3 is TGTGCCAGCAGCTTAGCGGCAGGGGGCAACTATGGCTACACCTTC.

CDR3 DNA sequence: TGTGCCAGCAGTTTAGACGGGGGACGCTACACCTTC. Protein sequence: CASSLDGGRYTF. The V and J genes are TRBV27 and TRBJ1-2, with a possible D match to TRBD1 (5 bases). Trimming removed 2 bases at V and 9 bases at J, with 10 bases between. The CDR3 runs to 12 residues. Germline lookup yields CDR1 MNHEY and CDR2 SMNVEV (reference sequence).

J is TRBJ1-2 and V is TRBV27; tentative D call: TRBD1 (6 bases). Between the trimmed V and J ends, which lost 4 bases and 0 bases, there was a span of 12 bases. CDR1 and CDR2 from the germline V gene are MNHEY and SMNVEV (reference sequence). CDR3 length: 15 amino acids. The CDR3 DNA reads TGTGCCAGCAGTTCCAGGACAGTAGCTAACTATGGCTACACCTTC. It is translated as CASSSRTVANYGYTF.

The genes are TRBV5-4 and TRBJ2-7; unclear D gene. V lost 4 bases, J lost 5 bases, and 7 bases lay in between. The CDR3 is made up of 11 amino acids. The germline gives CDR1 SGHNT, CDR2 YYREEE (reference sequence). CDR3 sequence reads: CASSTLNEQYF. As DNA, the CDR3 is TGTGCCAGCAGCACCTTGAACGAGCAGTACTTC.

The CDR3: CASSPVLAASYNEQFF. In DNA, the CDR3 is TGCGCCAGCAGCCCAGTACTAGCGGCTTCCTACAATGAGCAGTTCTTC. This chain uses TRBV4-3 with TRBJ2-1, with TRBD2 identical over 8 bases. The germline V gene has CDR1 LGHNA and CDR2 YSLEER. The CDR3 is made up of 16 amino acids. After removal of 4 bases from V and 1 base from J, the junction contained 6 bases not matched to a gene.

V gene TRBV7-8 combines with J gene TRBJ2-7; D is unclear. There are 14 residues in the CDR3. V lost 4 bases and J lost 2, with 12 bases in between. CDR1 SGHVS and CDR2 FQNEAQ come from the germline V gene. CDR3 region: CASSSRATTYEQYF. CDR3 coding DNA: TGTGCCAGCAGCTCTCGGGCAACTACCTACGAGCAGTACTTC.

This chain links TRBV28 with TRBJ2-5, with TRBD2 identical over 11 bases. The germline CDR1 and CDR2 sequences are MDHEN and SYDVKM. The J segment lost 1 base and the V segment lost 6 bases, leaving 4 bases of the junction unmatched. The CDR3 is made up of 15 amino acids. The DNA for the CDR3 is TGTGCCAGCAGAGTAGCGGGGGGGCCCCAAGAGACCCAGTACTTC. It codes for CASRVAGGPQETQYF.

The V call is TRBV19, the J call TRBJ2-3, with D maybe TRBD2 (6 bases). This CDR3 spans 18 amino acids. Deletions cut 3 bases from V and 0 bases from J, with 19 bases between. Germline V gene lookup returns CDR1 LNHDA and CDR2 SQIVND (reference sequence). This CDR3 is CASSIVGGTAKSTDTQYF. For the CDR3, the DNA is TGTGCCAGTAGTATTGTTGGCGGGACGGCAAAAAGCACAGATACGCAGTATTTT.

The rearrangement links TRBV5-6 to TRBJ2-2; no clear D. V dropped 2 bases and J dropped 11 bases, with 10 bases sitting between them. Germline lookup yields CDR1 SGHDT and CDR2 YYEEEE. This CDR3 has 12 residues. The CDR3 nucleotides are TGTGCCAGCAGCTTCACGTCTCCCGAGCTGTTTTTT. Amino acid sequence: CASSFTSPELFF.

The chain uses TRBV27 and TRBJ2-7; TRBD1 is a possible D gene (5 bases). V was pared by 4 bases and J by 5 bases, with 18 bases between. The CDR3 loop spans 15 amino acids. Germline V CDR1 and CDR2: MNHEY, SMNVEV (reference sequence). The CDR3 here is CASSSSYPQGHEQYF. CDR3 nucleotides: TGTGCCAGCAGTTCTTCCTACCCCCAGGGCCACGAGCAGTACTTC.

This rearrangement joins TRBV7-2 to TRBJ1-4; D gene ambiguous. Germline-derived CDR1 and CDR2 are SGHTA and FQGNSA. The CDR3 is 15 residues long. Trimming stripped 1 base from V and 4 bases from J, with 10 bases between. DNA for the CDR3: TGTGCCAGCAGCTTAGACTTTACTGGTAATGAAAAACTGTTTTTT. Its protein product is CASSLDFTGNEKLFF.

The CDR3 sequence: CASYSSGGAGELFF. The CDR3 DNA reads as TGTGCCAGTTACTCTAGTGGGGGGGCCGGGGAGCTGTTTTTT. The V gene is TRBV11-2, the J gene TRBJ2-2; TRBD2 matches 7 bases. Looked up from germline, CDR1 is SGHAT and CDR2 is FQNNGV. The CDR3 sequence is 14 residues long. Unmatched junction bases numbered 10, after V lost 9 bases and J lost 6 bases.

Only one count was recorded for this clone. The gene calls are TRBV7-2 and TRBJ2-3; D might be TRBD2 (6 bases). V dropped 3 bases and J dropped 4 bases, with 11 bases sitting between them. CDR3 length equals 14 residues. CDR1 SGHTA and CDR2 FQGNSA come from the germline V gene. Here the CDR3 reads CASSFRTGADTQYF. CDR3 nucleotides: TGTGCCAGCAGCTTCCGGACGGGGGCAGATACGCAGTATTTT. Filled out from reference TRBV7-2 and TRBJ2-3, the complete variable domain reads GAGVSQSPSNKVTEKGKDVELRCDPISGHTALYWYRQSLGQGLEFLIYFQGNSAPDKSGLPSDRFSAERTGGSVSTLTIQRTQQEDSAVYLCASSFRTGADTQYFGPGTRLTVL.

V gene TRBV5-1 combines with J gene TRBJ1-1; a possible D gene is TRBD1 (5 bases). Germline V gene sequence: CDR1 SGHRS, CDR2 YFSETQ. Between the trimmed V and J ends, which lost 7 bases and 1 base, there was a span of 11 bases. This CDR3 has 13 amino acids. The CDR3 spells CASCDSQNTEAFF. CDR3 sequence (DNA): TGCGCCAGCTGCGACAGTCAGAACACTGAAGCTTTCTTT.

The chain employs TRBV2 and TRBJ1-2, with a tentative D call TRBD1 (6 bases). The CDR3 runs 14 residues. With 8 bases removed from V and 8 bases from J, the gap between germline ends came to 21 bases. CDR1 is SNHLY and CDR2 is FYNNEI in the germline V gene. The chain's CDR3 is CASGDRSHGEGYTF. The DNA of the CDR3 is TGTGCCAGCGGCGACAGGTCCCATGGGGAGGGCTACACCTTC.

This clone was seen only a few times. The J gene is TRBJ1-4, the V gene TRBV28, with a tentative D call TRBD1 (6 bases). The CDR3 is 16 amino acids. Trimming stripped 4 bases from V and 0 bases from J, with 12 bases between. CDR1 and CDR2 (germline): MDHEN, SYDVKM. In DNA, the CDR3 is TGTGCCAGCAGTTCAAACGGGGGCGCAACTAATGAAAAACTGTTTTTT. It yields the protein CASSSNGGATNEKLFF.

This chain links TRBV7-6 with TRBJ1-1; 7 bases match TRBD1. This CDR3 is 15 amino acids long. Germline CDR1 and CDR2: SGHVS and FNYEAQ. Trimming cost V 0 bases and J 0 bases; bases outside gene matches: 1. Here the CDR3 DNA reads TGTGCCAGCAGCTTAGCCCAGGGGGTGAACACTGAAGCTTTCTTT. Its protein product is CASSLAQGVNTEAFF.

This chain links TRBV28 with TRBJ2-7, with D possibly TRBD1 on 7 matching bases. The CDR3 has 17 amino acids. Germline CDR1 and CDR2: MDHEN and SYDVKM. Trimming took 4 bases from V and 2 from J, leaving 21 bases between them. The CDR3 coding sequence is TGTGCCAGCAGTTCACCGGGGGACAGCAGTGTCACCTACGAGCAGTACTTC. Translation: CASSSPGDSSVTYEQYF. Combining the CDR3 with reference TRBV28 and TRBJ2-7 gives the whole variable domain DVKVTQSSRYLVKRTGEKVFLECVQDMDHENMFWYRQDPGLGLRLIYFSYDVKMKEKGDIPEGYSVSREKKERFSLILESASTNQTSMYLCASSSPGDSSVTYEQYFGPGTRLTVT.

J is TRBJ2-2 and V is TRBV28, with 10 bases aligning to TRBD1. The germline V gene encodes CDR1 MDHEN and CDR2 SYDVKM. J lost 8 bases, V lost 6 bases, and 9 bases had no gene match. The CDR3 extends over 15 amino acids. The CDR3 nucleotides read TGTGCCAGCAGATCCGGGACAGGGGCGTTGGGGGAGCTGTTTTTT. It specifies CASRSGTGALGELFF.

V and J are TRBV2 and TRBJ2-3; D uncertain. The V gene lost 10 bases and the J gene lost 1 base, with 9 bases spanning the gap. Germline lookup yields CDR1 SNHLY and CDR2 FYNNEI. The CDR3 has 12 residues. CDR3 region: CAIGSGTDTQYF. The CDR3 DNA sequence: TGTGCCATCGGGTCAGGCACAGATACGCAGTATTTT.